Included here is one T cell receptor (beta chain) sequence, with context. The data stem from a study of CD8 T cells in Susac syndrome. RNA, at about 0.45 to 1 ug, was reverse transcribed with random hexamers. TCRdb ran MiXCR on the immunoSEQ multiplex PCR reads and lists one entry per CDR3 protein. The table records under 200,000 distinct CDR3 sequences, approximately 95% of them present only once. Trimming took off 0 bases at V and 2 bases at J, with 9 bases between the two ends. The CDR3 totals 15 residues. Germline V CDR1 and CDR2: SGDLS, YYNGEE. V gene TRBV9 combines with J gene TRBJ1-5; possibly TRBD1 for D (5 bases). The receptor was isolated from a human donor with multiple sclerosis. The sequencing input was CD8+ T cells from PBMCs. The CDR3 protein is CASSVGGAGNQPQHF. The CDR3 coding sequence is TGTGCCAGCAGCGTAGGGGGCGCGGGCAATCAGCCCCAGCATTTT.